This TCR beta chain was sequenced during a study of blood T cell repertoires in COVID-19. The wider study: Samples of COVID-19 (acute and convalescent) were obtained from the United States, Italy and Spain.

Sequencing used immunoSEQ multiplex PCR; TCRdb keeps in-frame clones, though not all of them. The sample has about 140,000 clones; under 85% are singletons. CDR3 length: 15 amino acids. Germline V CDR1 and CDR2: SGHNT, YYREEE (reference sequence). V was clipped by 0 bases and J by 4 bases; unmatched bases: 2. The rearrangement links TRBV5-4 to TRBJ2-3; TRBD2 matches 10 bases. Sequencing was performed on peripheral blood. This sequence was found in a human donor in a cohort sampled during active COVID-19. The DNA of the CDR3 is TGTGCCAGCAGCTTGGGACTAGCGGGTCCAGATACGCAGTATTTT. Amino acid sequence: CASSLGLAGPDTQYF.